This record concerns one TCR beta chain sequence. TCRdb's copy holds only in-frame clones and misses some; the assay was immunoSEQ multiplex PCR. The table lists 100,000 to 150,000 clones, 75% to 90% of them singletons. This record comes from a study of cytomegalovirus exposure and HLA in healthy donors. Input material: PBMCs. The TCR originated in a woman aged 18-29 years in good health and CMV-seronegative.

CDR3 protein: CASSQEAASGGALQETQYF. As DNA, the CDR3 is TGCGCCAGCAGCCAAGAAGCGGCTAGCGGGGGGGCTCTCCAAGAGACCCAGTACTTC. The rearrangement joins TRBV4-1 to TRBJ2-5; 12 bases map to TRBD2. Losses at the gene ends were 0 bases for V and 1 base for J; bases not matched to a gene: 9. Germline values: CDR1 MGHRA, CDR2 YSYEKL. The CDR3 has 19 amino acids.